A single sample is the source of the 8 T cell receptor beta chains below, sequenced in a study of cytomegalovirus exposure and HLA in healthy donors. Both 60 Vbeta primers and 13 Jbeta primers went into the PCR. The assay was immunoSEQ multiplex PCR, and TCRdb's table has in-frame clones only and misses some. The table shows roughly 65,000 clones, with 60% to 70% occurring only once. Specimen: PBMCs. The receptors originated from a man aged 35 to 55 in good health and CMV-seropositive.

A single count supports this clone. The chain carries TRBV2 and TRBJ1-6, with D hard to call. With 2 bases removed from V and 7 bases from J, the gap between germline ends came to 6 bases. The CDR3 consists of 13 residues. The germline gives CDR1 SNHLY, CDR2 FYNNEI. CDR3 residues: CASSESRNSPLHF. The DNA of the CDR3 is TGTGCCAGCAGTGAATCTAGGAATTCACCCCTCCACTTT. Drawing the rest from reference TRBV2 and TRBJ1-6, the complete variable domain is EPEVTQTPSHQVTQMGQEVILRCVPISNHLYFYWYRQILGQKVEFLVSFYNNEISEKSEIFDDQFSVERPDGSNFTLKIRSTKLEDSAMYFCASSESRNSPLHFGNGTRLTVT.

V usage is TRBV5-4 and J usage is TRBJ2-7; D call uncertain. V was trimmed by 0 bases and J by 1 base, leaving 5 bases between them. The CDR3 loop spans 13 amino acids. In germline, CDR1 is SGHNT, CDR2 YYREEE (reference sequence). The CDR3 is CASSLAGSYEQYF. CDR3 DNA sequence: TGTGCCAGCAGCTTGGCCGGTTCCTACGAGCAGTACTTC.

V and J are TRBV11-3 and TRBJ2-1; D not resolved. This CDR3 is 15 amino acids long. The V gene's germline CDR1 is SGHNT and CDR2 YENEEA. Trimming pared 5 bases from V and 6 bases from J, leaving 17 bases between. The CDR3: CASSHSPQIINEQFF. For the CDR3, the DNA is TGTGCCAGCAGCCATAGTCCCCAAATAATCAATGAGCAGTTCTTC.

This chain connects TRBV19 to TRBJ1-5; 7 positions match TRBD1. This CDR3 spans 15 amino acids. The germline gives CDR1 LNHDA, CDR2 SQIVND (reference sequence). V trimming: 4 bases; J trimming: 0 bases; junction bases outside the gene matches: 3. CDR3 loop: CASSSGTVSNQPQHF. CDR3 DNA: TGTGCCAGTAGTAGTGGGACAGTTAGCAATCAGCCCCAGCATTTT.

This chain joins TRBV18 and TRBJ1-5; 10 bases are shared with TRBD1. CDR1 is KGHSH and CDR2 is LQKENI in the germline V gene. Unmatched junction bases numbered 6, after V lost 6 bases and J lost 7 bases. The CDR3 covers 14 residues. The CDR3: CASSPGQGFQPQHF. DNA for the CDR3: TGTGCCAGCTCCCCGGGACAGGGGTTCCAGCCCCAGCATTTT.

This clone was seen more than once but under ten times. The chain recombines TRBV4-3 with TRBJ2-1; 13 bases align to TRBD2. This CDR3 spans 21 amino acids. V lost 1 base to trimming and J lost 3 bases; unmatched junction nucleotides: 15. CDR1 is LGHNA, CDR2 YSLEER, per germline. DNA of the CDR3: TGCGCCAGCAGCCAAGCCTTATCCGGACTAGCGGGGGCCATAAGCTACAATGAGCAGTTCTTC. The encoded protein is CASSQALSGLAGAISYNEQFF.

The J gene is TRBJ1-2, the V gene TRBV2; no clear D gene. Germline V gives CDR1 SNHLY, CDR2 FYNNEI. The CDR3 runs to 13 residues. Deletions cut 6 bases from V and 6 bases from J, with 14 bases between. CDR3 DNA sequence: TGTGCCAGCAGCGTGGAGCCGGTCCATGGCTACACCTTC. Its protein product is CASSVEPVHGYTF.

This clone was seen a few times. CDR3 residues: CASDSPNEKLFF. DNA of the CDR3: TGCGCCAGCGACTCTCCCAATGAAAAACTGTTTTTT. The chain carries TRBV10-1 and TRBJ1-4; D remains unclear. Germline V CDR1 and CDR2: WNHNN, SYGVQD (reference sequence). V lost 8 bases and J lost 5, with 9 bases in between. The length of the CDR3 is 12 residues.